This T cell receptor (beta chain) was obtained from a study of monozygotic twins with inflammatory bowel disease. The CDR3 spans 14 residues. CDR1 is SGHTA, CDR2 FQGNSA, per germline. With the 5' RACE reads reprocessed, TCRdb shows one record per CDR3 protein and no DNA. The sample totals approximately 390,000 distinct CDR3 sequences. Sequencing input: blood. The rearrangement links TRBV7-2 to TRBJ2-5; TCRdb outputs TRBD1, but without DNA this stays unchecked. The receptor was derived from a human donor with ulcerative colitis or Crohn's disease, or a healthy co-twin of an affected twin (not recorded which). CDR3 amino acids: CASSLTGGGETQYF.